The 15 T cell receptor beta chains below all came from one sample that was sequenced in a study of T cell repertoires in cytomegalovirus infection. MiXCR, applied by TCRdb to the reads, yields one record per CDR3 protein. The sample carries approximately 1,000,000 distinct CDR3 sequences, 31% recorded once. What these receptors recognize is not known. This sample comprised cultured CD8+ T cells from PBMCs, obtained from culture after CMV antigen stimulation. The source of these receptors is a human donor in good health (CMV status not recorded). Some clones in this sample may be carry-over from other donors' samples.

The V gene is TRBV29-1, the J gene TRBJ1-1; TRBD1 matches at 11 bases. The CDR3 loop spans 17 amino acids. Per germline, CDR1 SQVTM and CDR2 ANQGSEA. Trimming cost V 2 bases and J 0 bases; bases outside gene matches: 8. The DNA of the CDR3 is TGCAGCGTTGAATGGGACAGGGGGTATGAGGTGAACACTGAAGCTTTCTTT. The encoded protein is CSVEWDRGYEVNTEAFF. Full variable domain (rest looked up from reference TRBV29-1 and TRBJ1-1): SAVISQKPSRDICQRGTSLTIQCQVDSQVTMMFWYRQQPGQSLTLIATANQGSEATYESGFVIDKFPISRPNLTFSTLTVSNMSPEDSSIYLCSVEWDRGYEVNTEAFFGQGTRLTVV.

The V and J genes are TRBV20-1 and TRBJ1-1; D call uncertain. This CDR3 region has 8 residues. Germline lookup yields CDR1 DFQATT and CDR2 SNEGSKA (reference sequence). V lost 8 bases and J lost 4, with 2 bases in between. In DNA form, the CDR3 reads TGCAGTCTCACTGAAGCTTTCTTT. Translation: CSLTEAFF.

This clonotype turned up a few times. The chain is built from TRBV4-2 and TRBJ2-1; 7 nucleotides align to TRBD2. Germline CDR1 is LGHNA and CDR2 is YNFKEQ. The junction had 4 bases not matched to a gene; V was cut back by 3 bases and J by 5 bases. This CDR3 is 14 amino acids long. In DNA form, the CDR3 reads TGTGCCAGCAGCCAGGCTAGCGGTAACAATGAGCAGTTCTTC. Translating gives CASSQASGNNEQFF.

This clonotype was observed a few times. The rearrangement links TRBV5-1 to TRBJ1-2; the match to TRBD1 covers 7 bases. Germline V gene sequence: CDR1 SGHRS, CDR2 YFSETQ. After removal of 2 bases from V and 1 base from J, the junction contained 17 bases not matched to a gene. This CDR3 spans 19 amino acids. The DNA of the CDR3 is TGCGCCAGCAGCTTCGTCGGGTCAAGGCCCGGACAGGATAACTATGGCTACACCTTC. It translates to CASSFVGSRPGQDNYGYTF.

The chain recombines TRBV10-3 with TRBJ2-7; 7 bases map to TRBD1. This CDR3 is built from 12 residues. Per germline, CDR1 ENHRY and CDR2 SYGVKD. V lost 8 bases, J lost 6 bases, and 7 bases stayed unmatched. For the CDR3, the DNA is TGTGCCATCCAAGCTGCAGGGGGCGAGCAGTACTTC. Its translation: CAIQAAGGEQYF.

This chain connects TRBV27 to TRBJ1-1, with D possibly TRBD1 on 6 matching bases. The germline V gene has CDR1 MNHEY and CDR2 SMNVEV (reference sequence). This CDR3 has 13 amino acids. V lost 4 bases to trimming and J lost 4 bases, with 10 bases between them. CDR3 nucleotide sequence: TGTGCCAGCAGTTCAGGGGCAGGCACTGAAGCTTTCTTT. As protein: CASSSGAGTEAFF.

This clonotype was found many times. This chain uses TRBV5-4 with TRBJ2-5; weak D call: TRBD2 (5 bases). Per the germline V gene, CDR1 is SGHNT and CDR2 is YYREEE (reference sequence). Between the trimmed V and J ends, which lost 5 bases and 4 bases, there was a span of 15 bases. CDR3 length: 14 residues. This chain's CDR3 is CASRRPGWGETQYF. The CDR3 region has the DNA TGTGCCAGCAGGCGACCGGGGTGGGGAGAGACCCAGTACTTC.

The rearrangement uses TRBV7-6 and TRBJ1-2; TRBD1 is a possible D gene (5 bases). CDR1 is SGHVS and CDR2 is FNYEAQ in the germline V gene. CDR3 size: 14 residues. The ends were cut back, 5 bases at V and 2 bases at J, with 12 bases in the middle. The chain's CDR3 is CASSPEAGNYGYTF. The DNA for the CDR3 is TGTGCCAGCAGCCCCGAGGCAGGGAACTATGGCTACACCTTC.

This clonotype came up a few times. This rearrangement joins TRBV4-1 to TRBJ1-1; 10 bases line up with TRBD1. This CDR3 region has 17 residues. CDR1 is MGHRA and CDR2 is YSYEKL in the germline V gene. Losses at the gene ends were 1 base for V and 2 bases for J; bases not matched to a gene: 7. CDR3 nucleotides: TGCGCCAGCAGCCAAGTAGGACAGGGGGTAGGAAACACTGAAGCTTTCTTT. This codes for CASSQVGQGVGNTEAFF.

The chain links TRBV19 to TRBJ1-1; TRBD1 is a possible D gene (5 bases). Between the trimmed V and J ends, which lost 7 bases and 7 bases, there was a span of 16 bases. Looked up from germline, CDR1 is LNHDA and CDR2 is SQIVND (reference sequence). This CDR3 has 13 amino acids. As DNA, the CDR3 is TGTGCCAGTACCCCGGGACGGATTCTTGAAGCTTTCTTT. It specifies CASTPGRILEAFF.

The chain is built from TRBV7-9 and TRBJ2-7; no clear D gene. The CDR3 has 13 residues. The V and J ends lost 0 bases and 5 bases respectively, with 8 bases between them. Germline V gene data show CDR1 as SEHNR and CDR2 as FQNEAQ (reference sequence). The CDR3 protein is CASSLAAEDEQYF. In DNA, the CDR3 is TGTGCCAGCAGCTTAGCAGCCGAGGACGAGCAGTACTTC.

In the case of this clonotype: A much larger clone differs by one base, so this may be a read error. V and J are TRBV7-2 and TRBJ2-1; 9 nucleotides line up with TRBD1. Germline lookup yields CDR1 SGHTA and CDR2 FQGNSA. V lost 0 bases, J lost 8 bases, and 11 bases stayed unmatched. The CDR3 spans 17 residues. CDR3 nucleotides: TGTGCCAGCAGCTTAGCGCCTTCGGGACAGGGCCACTATGAGCAGTTCTTC. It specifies CASSLAPSGQGHYEQFF.

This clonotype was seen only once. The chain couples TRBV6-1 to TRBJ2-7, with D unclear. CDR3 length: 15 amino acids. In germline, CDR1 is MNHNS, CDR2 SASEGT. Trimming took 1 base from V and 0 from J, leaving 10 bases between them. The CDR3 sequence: CASSEEPGISYEQYF. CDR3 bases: TGTGCCAGCAGTGAAGAACCAGGAATCTCCTACGAGCAGTACTTC.

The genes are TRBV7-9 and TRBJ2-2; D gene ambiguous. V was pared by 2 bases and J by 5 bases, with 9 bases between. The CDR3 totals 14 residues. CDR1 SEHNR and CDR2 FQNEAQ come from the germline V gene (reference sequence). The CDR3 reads CASSLLVLTGELFF. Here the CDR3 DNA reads TGTGCCAGCAGCTTACTTGTCTTGACCGGGGAGCTGTTTTTT.

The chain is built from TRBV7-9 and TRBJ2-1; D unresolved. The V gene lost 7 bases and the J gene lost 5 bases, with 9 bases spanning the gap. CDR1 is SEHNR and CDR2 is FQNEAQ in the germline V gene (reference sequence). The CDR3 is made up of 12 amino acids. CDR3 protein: CASIQENNEQFF. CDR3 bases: TGTGCCAGCATTCAGGAAAACAATGAGCAGTTCTTC.